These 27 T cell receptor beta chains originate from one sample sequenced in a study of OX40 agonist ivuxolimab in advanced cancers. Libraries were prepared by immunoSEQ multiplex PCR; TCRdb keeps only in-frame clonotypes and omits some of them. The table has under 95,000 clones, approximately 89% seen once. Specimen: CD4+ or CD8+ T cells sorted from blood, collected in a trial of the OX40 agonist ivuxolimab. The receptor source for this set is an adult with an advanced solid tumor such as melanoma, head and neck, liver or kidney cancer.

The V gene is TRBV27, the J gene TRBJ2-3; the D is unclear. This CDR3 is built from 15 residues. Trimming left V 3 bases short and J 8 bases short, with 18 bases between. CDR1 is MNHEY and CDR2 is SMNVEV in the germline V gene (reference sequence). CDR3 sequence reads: CASSFHVSAIGTQYF. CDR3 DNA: TGTGCCAGCAGTTTTCATGTGTCGGCTATTGGTACGCAGTATTTT.

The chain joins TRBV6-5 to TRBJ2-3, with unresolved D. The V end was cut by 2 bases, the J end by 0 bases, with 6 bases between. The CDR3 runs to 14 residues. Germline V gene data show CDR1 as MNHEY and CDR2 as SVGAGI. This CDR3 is CASSYAQSTDTQYF. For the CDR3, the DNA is TGTGCCAGCAGTTACGCGCAGAGCACAGATACGCAGTATTTT.

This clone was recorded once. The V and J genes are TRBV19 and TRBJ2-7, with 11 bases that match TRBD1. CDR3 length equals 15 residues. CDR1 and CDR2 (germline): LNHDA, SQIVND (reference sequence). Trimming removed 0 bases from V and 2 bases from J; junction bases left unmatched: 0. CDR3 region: CASSIEGQGAYEQYF. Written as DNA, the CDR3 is TGTGCCAGTAGTATAGAGGGACAGGGGGCCTACGAGCAGTACTTC.

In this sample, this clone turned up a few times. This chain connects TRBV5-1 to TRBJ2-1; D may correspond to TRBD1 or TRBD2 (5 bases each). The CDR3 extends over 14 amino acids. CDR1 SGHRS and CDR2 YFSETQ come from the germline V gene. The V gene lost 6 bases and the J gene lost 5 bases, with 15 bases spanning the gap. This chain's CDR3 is CASMMRGTNNEQFF. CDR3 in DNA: TGCGCCAGCATGATGAGGGGAACTAACAATGAGCAGTTCTTC.

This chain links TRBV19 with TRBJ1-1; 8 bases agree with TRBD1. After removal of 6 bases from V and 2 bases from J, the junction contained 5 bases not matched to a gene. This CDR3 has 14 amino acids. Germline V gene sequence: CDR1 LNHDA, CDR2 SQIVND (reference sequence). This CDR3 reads CASRIQGVNTEAFF. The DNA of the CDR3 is TGTGCCAGTAGGATACAGGGGGTTAACACTGAAGCTTTCTTT.

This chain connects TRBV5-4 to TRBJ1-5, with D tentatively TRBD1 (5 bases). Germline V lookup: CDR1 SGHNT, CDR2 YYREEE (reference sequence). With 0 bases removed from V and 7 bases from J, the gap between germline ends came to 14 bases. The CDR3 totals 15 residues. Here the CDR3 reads CASSLGGGMSQPQHF. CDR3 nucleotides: TGTGCCAGCAGCTTGGGGGGGGGAATGTCACAGCCCCAGCATTTT.

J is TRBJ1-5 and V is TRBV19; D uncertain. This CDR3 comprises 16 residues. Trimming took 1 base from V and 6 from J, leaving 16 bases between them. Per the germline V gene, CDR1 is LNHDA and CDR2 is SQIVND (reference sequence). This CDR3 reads CASSIGPRQVGQPQHF. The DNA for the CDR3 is TGTGCCAGTAGTATAGGTCCGCGGCAGGTCGGTCAGCCCCAGCATTTT. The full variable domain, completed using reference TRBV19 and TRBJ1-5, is DGGITQSPKYLFRKEGQNVTLSCEQNLNHDAMYWYRQDPGQGLRLIYYSQIVNDFQKGDIAEGYSVSREKKESFPLTVTSAQKNPTAFYLCASSIGPRQVGQPQHFGDGTRLSIL.

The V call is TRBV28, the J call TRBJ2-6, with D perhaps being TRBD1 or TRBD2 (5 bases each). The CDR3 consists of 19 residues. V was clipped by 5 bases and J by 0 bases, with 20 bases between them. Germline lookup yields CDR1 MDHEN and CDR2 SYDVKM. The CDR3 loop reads CASSPILGVGGSGANVLTF. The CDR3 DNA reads TGTGCCAGCAGTCCTATCTTGGGGGTTGGAGGCTCTGGGGCCAACGTCCTGACTTTC.

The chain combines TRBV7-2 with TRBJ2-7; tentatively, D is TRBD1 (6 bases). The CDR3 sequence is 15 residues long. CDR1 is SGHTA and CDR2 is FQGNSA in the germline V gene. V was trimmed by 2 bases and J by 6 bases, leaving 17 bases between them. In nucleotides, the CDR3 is TGTGCCAGCAGCTTAAACACAGGGCCTTTTGGCGAGCAGTACTTC. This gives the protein CASSLNTGPFGEQYF.

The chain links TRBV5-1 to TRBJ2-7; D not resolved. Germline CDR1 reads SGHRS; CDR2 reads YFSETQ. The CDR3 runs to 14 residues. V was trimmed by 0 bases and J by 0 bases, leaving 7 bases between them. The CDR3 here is CASSLDSVSYEQYF. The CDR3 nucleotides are TGCGCCAGCAGCTTGGATTCGGTCTCCTACGAGCAGTACTTC.

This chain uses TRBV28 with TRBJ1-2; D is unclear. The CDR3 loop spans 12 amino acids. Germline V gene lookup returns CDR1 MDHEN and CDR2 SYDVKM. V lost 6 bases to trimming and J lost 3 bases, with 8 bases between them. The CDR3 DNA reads TGTGCCAGCAGCGCCAGATACTATGGCTACACCTTC. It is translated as CASSARYYGYTF.

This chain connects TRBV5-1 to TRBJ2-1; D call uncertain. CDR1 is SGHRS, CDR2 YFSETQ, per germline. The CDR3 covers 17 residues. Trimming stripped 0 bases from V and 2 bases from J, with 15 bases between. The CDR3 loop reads CASSLDPQPWPYNEQFF. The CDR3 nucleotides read TGCGCCAGCAGCTTGGACCCCCAACCCTGGCCCTACAATGAGCAGTTCTTC.

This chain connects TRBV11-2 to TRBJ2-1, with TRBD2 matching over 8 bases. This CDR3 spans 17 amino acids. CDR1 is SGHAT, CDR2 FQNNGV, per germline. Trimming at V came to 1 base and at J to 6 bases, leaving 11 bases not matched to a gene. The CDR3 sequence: CASSLAQGWRGVNEQFF. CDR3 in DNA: TGTGCCAGCAGCTTAGCGCAGGGGTGGCGGGGGGTCAATGAGCAGTTCTTC.

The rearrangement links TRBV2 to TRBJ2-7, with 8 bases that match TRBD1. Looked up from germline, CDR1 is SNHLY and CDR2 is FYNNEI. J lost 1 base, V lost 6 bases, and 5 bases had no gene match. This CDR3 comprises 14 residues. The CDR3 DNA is TGTGCCAGCAGAGCTCAGGGGGCGTCCTACGAGCAGTACTTC. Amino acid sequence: CASRAQGASYEQYF.

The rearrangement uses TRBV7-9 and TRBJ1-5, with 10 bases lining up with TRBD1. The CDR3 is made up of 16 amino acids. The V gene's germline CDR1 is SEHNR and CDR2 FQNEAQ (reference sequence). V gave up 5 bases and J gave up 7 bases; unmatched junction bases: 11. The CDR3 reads CASSPSSGTGVQPQHF. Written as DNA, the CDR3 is TGTGCCAGCAGCCCGTCTTCCGGGACAGGGGTCCAGCCCCAGCATTTT.

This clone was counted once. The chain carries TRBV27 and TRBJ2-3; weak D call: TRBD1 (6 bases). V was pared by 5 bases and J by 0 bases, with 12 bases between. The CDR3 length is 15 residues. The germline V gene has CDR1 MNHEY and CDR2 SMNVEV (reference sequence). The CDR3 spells CASSIRTASTDTQYF. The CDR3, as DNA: TGTGCCAGCAGTATCAGGACAGCTAGCACAGATACGCAGTATTTT.

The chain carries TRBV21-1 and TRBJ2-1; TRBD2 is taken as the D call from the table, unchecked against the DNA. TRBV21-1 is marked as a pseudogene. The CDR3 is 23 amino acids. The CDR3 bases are TGTGCCAGCAGCAAAAGGCCGCCGACTCTGAGCGGGAGGTGTGTAAGGTCCTACAATGAGCAGTTCTTC. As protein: CASSKRPPTLSGRCVRSYNEQFF.

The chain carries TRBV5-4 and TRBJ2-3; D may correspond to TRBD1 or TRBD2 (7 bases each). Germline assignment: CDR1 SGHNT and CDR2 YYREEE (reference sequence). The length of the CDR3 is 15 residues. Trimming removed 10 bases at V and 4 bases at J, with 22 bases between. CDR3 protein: CAAARGGSRADTQYF. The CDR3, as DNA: TGTGCCGCAGCCAGGGGGGGGTCCAGGGCAGATACGCAGTATTTT.

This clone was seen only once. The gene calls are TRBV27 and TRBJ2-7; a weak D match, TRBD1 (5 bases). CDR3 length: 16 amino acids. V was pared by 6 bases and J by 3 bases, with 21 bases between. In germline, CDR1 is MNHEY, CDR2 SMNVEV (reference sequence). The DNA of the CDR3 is TGTGCCAGCAGACCCTTTCCCCTTGACAGTTTCTACGAGCAGTACTTC. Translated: CASRPFPLDSFYEQYF.

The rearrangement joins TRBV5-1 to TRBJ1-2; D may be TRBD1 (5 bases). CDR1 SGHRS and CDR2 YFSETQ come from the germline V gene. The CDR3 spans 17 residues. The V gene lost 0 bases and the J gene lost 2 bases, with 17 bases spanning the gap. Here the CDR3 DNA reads TGCGCCAGCAGCTTGGGGGACTTGTCTCGGGAAAACTATGGCTACACCTTC. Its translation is CASSLGDLSRENYGYTF.

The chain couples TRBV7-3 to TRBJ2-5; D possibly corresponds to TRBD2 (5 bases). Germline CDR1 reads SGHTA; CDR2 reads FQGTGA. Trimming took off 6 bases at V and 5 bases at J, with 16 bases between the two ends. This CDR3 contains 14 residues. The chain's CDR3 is CASSLARVAETQYF. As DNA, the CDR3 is TGTGCCAGCAGTCTGGCACGGGTAGCGGAGACCCAGTACTTC.

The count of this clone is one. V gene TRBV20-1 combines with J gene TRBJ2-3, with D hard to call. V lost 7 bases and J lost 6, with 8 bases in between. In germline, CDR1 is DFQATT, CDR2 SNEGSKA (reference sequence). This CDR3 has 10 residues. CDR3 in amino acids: CSVVSDTQYF. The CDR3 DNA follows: TGCAGTGTAGTCTCTGATACGCAGTATTTT.

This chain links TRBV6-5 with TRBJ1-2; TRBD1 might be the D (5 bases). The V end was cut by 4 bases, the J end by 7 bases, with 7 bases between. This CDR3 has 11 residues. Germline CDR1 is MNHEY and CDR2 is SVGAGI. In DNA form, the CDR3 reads TGTGCCAGCAGTTGGAGGGGTGGCTACACCTTC. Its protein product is CASSWRGGYTF.

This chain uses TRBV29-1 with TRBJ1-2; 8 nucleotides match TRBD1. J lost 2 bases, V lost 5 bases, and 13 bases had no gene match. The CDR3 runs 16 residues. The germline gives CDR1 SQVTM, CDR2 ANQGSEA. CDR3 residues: CSVSPGTGVKNYGYTF. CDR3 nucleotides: TGCAGCGTTAGTCCCGGGACAGGAGTAAAAAACTATGGCTACACCTTC. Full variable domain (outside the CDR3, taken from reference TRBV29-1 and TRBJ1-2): SAVISQKPSRDICQRGTSLTIQCQVDSQVTMMFWYRQQPGQSLTLIATANQGSEATYESGFVIDKFPISRPNLTFSTLTVSNMSPEDSSIYLCSVSPGTGVKNYGYTFGSGTRLTVV.

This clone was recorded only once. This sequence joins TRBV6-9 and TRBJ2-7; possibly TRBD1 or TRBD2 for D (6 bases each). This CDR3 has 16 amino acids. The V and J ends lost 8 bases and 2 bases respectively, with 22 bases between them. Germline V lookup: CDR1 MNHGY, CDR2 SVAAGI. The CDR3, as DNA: TGTGCCAGCGGGGGGCTACCGTGGGGGTCCCCCTACGAGCAGTACTTC. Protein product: CASGGLPWGSPYEQYF.

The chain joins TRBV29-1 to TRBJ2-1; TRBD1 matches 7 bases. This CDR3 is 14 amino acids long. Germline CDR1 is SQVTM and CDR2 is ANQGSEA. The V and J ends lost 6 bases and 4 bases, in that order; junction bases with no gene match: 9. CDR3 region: CSVTDRAGYNEQFF. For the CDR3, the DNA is TGCAGCGTGACCGACAGGGCGGGTTACAATGAGCAGTTCTTC.

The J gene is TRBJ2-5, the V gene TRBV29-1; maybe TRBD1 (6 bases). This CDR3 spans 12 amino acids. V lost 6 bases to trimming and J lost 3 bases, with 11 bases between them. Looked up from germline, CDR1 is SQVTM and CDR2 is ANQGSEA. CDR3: CSVGHQEETQYF. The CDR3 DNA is TGCAGCGTGGGACACCAGGAAGAGACCCAGTACTTC.